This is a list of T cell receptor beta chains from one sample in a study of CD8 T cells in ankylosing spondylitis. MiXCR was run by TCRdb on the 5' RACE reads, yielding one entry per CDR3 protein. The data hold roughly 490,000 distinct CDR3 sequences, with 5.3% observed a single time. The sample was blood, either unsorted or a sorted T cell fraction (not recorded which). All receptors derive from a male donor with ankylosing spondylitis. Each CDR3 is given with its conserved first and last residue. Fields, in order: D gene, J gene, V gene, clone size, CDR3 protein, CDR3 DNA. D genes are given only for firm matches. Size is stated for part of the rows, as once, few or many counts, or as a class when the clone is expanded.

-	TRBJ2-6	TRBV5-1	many	CASSGANVLTF	TGCGCCAGCTCTGGGGCCAACGTCCTGACTTTC
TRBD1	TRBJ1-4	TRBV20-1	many	CSAGQGVEKLFF	TGCAGTGCGGGACAGGGGGTGGAAAAACTGTTTTTT
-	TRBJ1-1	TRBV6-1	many	CASSMGRMNTEAFF	TGTGCCAGCAGTATGGGACGGATGAACACTGAAGCTTTCTTT
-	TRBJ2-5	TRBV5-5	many	CASSANGQAVDRSW	TGTGCCAGCAGCGCAAACGGTCAAGCGGTAGATCGTTCGTGG
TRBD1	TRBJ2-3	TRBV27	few	CASSLWTGGWADTQYF	TGTGCCAGCAGTTTATGGACAGGGGGCTGGGCAGATACGCAGTATTTT
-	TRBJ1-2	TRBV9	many	CASSVNNYGYTF	TGTGCCAGCAGCGTAAATAACTATGGCTACACCTTC
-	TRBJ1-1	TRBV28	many	CASVPWSLENTEAFF	TGTGCCAGCGTGCCCTGGAGCCTGGAGAACACTGAAGCTTTCTTT
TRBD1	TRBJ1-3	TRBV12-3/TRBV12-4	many	CASSRDRGGGNTIYF	TGTGCCAGCAGTCGAGACAGGGGAGGGGGAAACACCATATATTTT
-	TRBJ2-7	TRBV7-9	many	CASSGGTVVYEQYF	TGTGCCAGCAGCGGAGGGACAGTCGTCTACGAGCAGTACTTC
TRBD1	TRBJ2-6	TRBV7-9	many	CASNRGTSGANVLTF	TGTGCCAGCAACAGGGGGACCTCTGGGGCCAACGTCCTGACTTTC
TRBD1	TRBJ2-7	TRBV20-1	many	CSARTGKVNEQYF	TGCAGTGCTAGGACAGGGAAGGTGAACGAGCAGTACTTC
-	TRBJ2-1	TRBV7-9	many	CASSLPGRFF	TGTGCCAGCAGCTTGCCCGGGCGGTTCTTC
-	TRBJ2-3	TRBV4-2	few	CASSQVKLPTDTQYF	TGTGCCAGCAGCCAAGTAAAGTTACCCACAGATACGCAGTATTTT
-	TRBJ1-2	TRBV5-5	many	CASSSELGSGTAFGYTF	TGTGCCAGCAGCTCGGAACTTGGGTCAGGGACGGCCTTTGGCTACACCTTC
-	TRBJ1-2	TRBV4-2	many	CASSQDGQIYGYTF	TGTGCCAGCAGCCAAGATGGTCAGATCTATGGCTACACCTTC
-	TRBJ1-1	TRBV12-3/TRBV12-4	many	CASSAHPGFPGDTEAFF	TGTGCCAGCAGTGCCCACCCAGGGTTCCCAGGGGACACTGAAGCTTTCTTT
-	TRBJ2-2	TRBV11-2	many	CASSPNPGTNTGELFF	TGTGCCAGCAGCCCTAATCCCGGGACAAACACCGGGGAGCTGTTTTTT
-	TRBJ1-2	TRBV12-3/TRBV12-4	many	CASSLGIGYTF	TGTGCCAGCAGTTTGGGGATTGGCTACACCTTC
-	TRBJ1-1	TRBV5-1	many	CASGGGENTEAFF	TGCGCCAGCGGGGGAGGAGAGAACACTGAAGCTTTCTTT
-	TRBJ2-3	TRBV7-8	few	CASSLGWTRYVTDTQYF	TGTGCCAGCAGCTTAGGATGGACCCGATATGTCACAGATACGCAGTATTTT
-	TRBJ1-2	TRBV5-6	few	CASSLSSWTDNYGYTF	TGTGCCAGCAGCTTGTCTTCGTGGACAGATAACTATGGCTACACCTTC
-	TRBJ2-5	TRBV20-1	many	CSARDLYRPPQETQYF	TGCAGTGCTAGAGATCTATACAGACCCCCGCAAGAGACCCAGTACTTC
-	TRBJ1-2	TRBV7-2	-	CASSLGGTIYGYTF	TGTGCCAGCAGCTTAGGTGGTACGATCTATGGCTACACCTTC
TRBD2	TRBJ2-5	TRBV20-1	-	CSASPTGTSGGIPRETQYF	TGCAGTGCTAGTCCTACCGGGACTAGCGGGGGGATCCCGCGAGAGACCCAGTACTTC
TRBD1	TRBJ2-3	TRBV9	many	CASSDRDRVTDTQYF	TGTGCCAGCAGCGACCGGGACAGAGTCACAGATACGCAGTATTTT
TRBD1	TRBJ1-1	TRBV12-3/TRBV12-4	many	CASSLTGQGARTEAFF	TGTGCCAGCAGTTTAACGGGACAGGGGGCGCGCACTGAAGCTTTCTTT
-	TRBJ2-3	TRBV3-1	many	CASSQGWTLHTSSTDTQYF	TGTGCCAGCAGCCAAGGGTGGACACTACATACCTCTAGCACAGATACGCAGTATTTT
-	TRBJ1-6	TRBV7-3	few	CASSFIANSPLHF	TGTGCCAGCAGCTTTATCGCGAATTCACCCCTCCACTTT
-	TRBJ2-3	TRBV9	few	CASSVSSAQAPDTQYF	TGTGCCAGCAGCGTTTCAAGTGCGCAAGCTCCAGATACGCAGTATTTT
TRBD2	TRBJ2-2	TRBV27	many	CATSAGRTGELFF	TGTGCCACCTCTGCCGGGAGGACCGGGGAGCTGTTTTTT
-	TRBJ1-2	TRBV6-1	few	CASSEGVGLGYGYTF	TGTGCCAGCAGTGAAGGGGTAGGGCTGGGCTATGGCTACACCTTC
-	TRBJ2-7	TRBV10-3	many	CAISETWGVRYF	TGTGCCATCAGTGAGACCTGGGGGGTACGGTACTTC
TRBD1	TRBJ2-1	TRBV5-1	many	CASSSRDRALNEQFF	TGCGCCAGCAGCTCCCGGGACAGGGCTTTAAATGAGCAGTTCTTC